Shown below are 8 T cell receptor beta chains from a single sample sequenced in a study of T cells in Graves' hyperthyroidism and ophthalmopathy. Amplification of TCR beta CDR3 regions used RNA as the template. The HTBI primer set served for first-round RT-PCR of the TCR CDR3. TCRdb passed the multiplex PCR reads through MiXCR, listing each CDR3 protein once. The data hold around 270,000 distinct CDR3 sequences, with less than 20% observed a single time. The specimen sequenced was blood. The receptor set was obtained from a man aged 50 or older with Graves' ophthalmopathy.

This clonotype has ten or more counts. The V call is TRBV12-3 or TRBV12-4, the J call TRBJ2-1; D is undetermined. Trimming left V 5 bases short and J 3 bases short, with 17 bases between. This CDR3 is built from 16 residues. The CDR3 sequence is CASSIHPQTIYNEQFF. DNA for the CDR3: TGTGCCAGCAGTATTCACCCCCAAACCATCTACAATGAGCAGTTCTTC.

J is TRBJ2-5 and V is TRBV7-8; D is possibly TRBD1 (5 bases). The CDR3 consists of 16 residues. V was pared by 1 base and J by 1 base, with 13 bases between. The V gene's germline CDR1 is SGHVS and CDR2 FQNEAQ. The CDR3 protein is CASSLVPGLGQETQYF. CDR3 nucleotides: TGTGCCAGCAGCTTAGTCCCAGGGCTAGGCCAAGAGACCCAGTACTTC.

V and J are TRBV5-1 and TRBJ2-7; TRBD2 agrees at 9 bases. The CDR3 runs 18 residues. Germline-derived CDR1 and CDR2 are SGHRS and YFSETQ. With V trimmed by 3 bases and J by 5 bases, 18 bases remained unmatched. DNA of the CDR3: TGCGCCAGCAGCTCCCAATCAACGTTAGCGGGAGCTATCGACGAGCAGTACTTC. Translating gives CASSSQSTLAGAIDEQYF.

With respect to this clonotype: This may be a read error: a much more frequent sequence differs by one nucleotide. The chain uses TRBV20-1 and TRBJ2-7; the D gene is possibly TRBD2 (6 bases). Trimming left V 6 bases short and J 3 bases short, with 18 bases between. CDR1 and CDR2 from the germline V gene are DFQATT and SNEGSKA (reference sequence). The CDR3 runs to 14 residues. Written as DNA, the CDR3 is TGCAGTGCCTACGGGACTGGCAAGCTCTACGAGCAGTACTTC. It yields the protein CSAYGTGKLYEQYF.

V gene TRBV7-3 combines with J gene TRBJ2-1; the D is unclear. Germline lookup yields CDR1 SGHTA and CDR2 FQGTGA. This CDR3 contains 13 residues. Between the trimmed V and J ends, which lost 2 bases and 4 bases, there was a span of 6 bases. DNA of the CDR3: TGTGCCAGCAGCTTACCAGTATACAATGAGCAGTTCTTC. This codes for CASSLPVYNEQFF.

This chain links TRBV7-8 with TRBJ1-6; D is ambiguous. The CDR3 is 14 residues long. V was cut by 5 bases and J by 8 bases, with 13 bases left in between. CDR1 is SGHVS, CDR2 FQNEAQ, per germline. This chain's CDR3 is CASSPPGSYSPLHF. DNA for the CDR3: TGTGCCAGCAGCCCACCGGGGAGTTATTCACCCCTCCACTTT.

This clonotype was observed a few times. The rearrangement joins TRBV7-9 to TRBJ2-7, with 7 bases matching TRBD1. The CDR3 consists of 15 residues. CDR1 and CDR2 from the germline V gene are SEHNR and FQNEAQ (reference sequence). With V trimmed by 4 bases and J by 2 bases, 8 bases remained unmatched. The CDR3 sequence is CASSSDREHTYEQYF. The CDR3 nucleotides read TGTGCCAGCAGCTCCGACAGGGAGCATACCTACGAGCAGTACTTC.

Concerning this clonotype itself: A much larger clone lies a single base off, so this may be a read error. This CDR3 is CASTSERINSPLHF. CDR3 DNA sequence: TGTGCCAGCACCTCAGAACGGATAAATTCACCCCTCCACTTT. The chain couples TRBV28 to TRBJ1-6; D is undetermined. The germline gives CDR1 MDHEN, CDR2 SYDVKM. CDR3 length equals 14 residues. Trimming took 7 bases from V and 7 from J, leaving 14 bases between them.